This is a list of T cell receptor beta chains from one sample in a study of cytomegalovirus exposure and HLA in healthy donors. TCRdb's copy holds only in-frame clones and misses some; the assay was immunoSEQ multiplex PCR. The top ten clones hold 4% to 5% of a sample with 120,000 or so clones, about 72% of them seen once. Sequences were obtained from PBMCs. The receptors shown here come from a man aged 50-59 years in good health and CMV-seropositive. The CDR3 runs from the conserved cysteine through the conserved F or W. A D gene is named only where the DNA matches it firmly. Only part of the rows carry a size: once, few, many, or a class if the clone is expanded.

V gene,D gene,J gene,clone size,CDR3 protein,CDR3 DNA
TRBV15,-,TRBJ1-4,-,CAIRGQLSSEESEKLFF,TGTGCCATCCGAGGCCAGTTAAGTTCGGAGGAGAGCGAAAAACTGTTTTTT
TRBV6-5,TRBD2,TRBJ2-7,-,CASSPGGGEGEQYF,TGTGCCAGCAGTCCGGGAGGGGGTGAGGGCGAGCAGTACTTC
TRBV4-3,TRBD1,TRBJ2-2,-,CASSQAGRGSSGELFF,TGCGCCAGCAGCCAAGCGGGCAGGGGGAGTTCGGGGGAGCTGTTTTTT
TRBV7-5,-,TRBJ1-2,-,CVRSLKGTGGIRYGYTF,TGTGTCAGAAGCTTAAAGGGGACAGGGGGCATCAGATATGGCTACACCTTC
TRBV6-5,TRBD2,TRBJ2-5,-,CASSYSRASGGETQYF,TGTGCCAGCAGTTACTCCCGGGCTAGCGGGGGAGAGACCCAGTACTTC
TRBV5-6,TRBD1,TRBJ1-2,-,CASSPLGDRGDYGYTF,TGTGCCAGCAGCCCCCTTGGGGACAGGGGCGACTATGGCTACACCTTC
TRBV12-5,-,TRBJ2-5,-,CASGTTTGQETQYF,TGTGCTAGTGGCACTACGACAGGACAAGAGACCCAGTACTTC
TRBV14,TRBD2,TRBJ2-7,-,CASSQVLAGSHEQYF,TGTGCCAGCAGCCAAGTCCTAGCGGGTTCTCACGAGCAGTACTTC
TRBV10-2,-,TRBJ2-5,-,CASSELRAGQKETQYF,TGCGCCAGCAGTGAGTTGCGCGCAGGTCAGAAGGAGACCCAGTACTTC
TRBV5-1,-,TRBJ2-3,-,CASSLWRRGRGTDTQYF,TGCGCCAGCAGCTTGTGGCGGCGGGGGCGTGGCACAGATACGCAGTATTTT
TRBV13,-,TRBJ2-1,-,CASSHRTHNEQFF,TGTGCCAGCAGCCACCGGACTCACAATGAGCAGTTCTTC
TRBV9,-,TRBJ1-1,-,CASSVDPTRNTEAFF,TGTGCCAGCAGCGTAGATCCAACGAGGAACACTGAAGCTTTTTTT
TRBV19,-,TRBJ1-5,-,CASSIDPGARGQPQHF,TGTGCCAGTAGTATAGATCCAGGGGCTAGGGGTCAGCCCCAGCATTTT
TRBV10-3,-,TRBJ2-5,-,CAISPGRPQETQYF,TGTGCCATCAGTCCAGGGAGGCCACAAGAGACCCAGTACTTC
TRBV19,-,TRBJ1-2,-,CASSGQAGTNYGYTF,TGTGCCAGTAGTGGCCAGGCGGGGACTAACTATGGCTACACCTTC
TRBV19,-,TRBJ1-1,-,CASSISRENTEAFF,TGTGCCAGTAGTATCAGCAGGGAGAACACTGAAGCTTTCTTT
TRBV6-6,TRBD1,TRBJ2-1,-,CASSQGVVEQFF,TGTGCCAGCAGCCAGGGGGTGGTTGAGCAGTTCTTC
TRBV5-1,TRBD2,TRBJ2-3,-,CASISTSGGTDTQYF,TGCGCCAGCATTTCGACTAGCGGGGGGACAGATACGCAGTATTTT
TRBV10-2,TRBD1,TRBJ1-1,-,CASHRGENTEAFF,TGCGCCAGCCACAGGGGTGAGAACACTGAAGCTTTCTTT
TRBV6-1,-,TRBJ1-5,-,CASSPEGGAGQPQHF,TGTGCCAGCAGCCCGGAAGGGGGGGCCGGGCAGCCCCAGCATTTT
TRBV7-2,TRBD1,TRBJ1-2,-,CASSVRTGQNSHGYTF,TGTGCCAGCAGCGTCCGGACAGGGCAGAATTCTCATGGCTACACCTTC
TRBV28,-,TRBJ2-7,few,CASIAEGAGYEQYF,TGTGCCAGCATAGCCGAGGGCGCAGGCTACGAGCAGTACTTC
TRBV7-3,TRBD1,TRBJ1-3,-,CASSPGQGAGNTIYF,TGTGCCAGCAGCCCAGGACAGGGGGCTGGAAACACCATATATTTT
TRBV27,-,TRBJ1-3,-,CASRQGPASGNTIYF,TGTGCCAGCAGGCAGGGGCCTGCCTCTGGAAACACCATATATTTT
TRBV29-1,TRBD1,TRBJ2-1,-,CSARRDRGPYNEQFF,TGCAGCGCCCGCCGGGACAGGGGCCCCTACAATGAGCAGTTCTTC
TRBV29-1,-,TRBJ1-3,-,CSVEDRKDSPDTIYF,TGCAGCGTTGAAGATAGAAAAGACTCACCGGACACCATATATTTT
TRBV9,TRBD2,TRBJ2-7,-,CASSVGREDEQYF,TGTGCCAGCAGCGTAGGACGGGAGGACGAGCAGTACTTC
TRBV9,TRBD1,TRBJ1-1,few,CASARGGSVTEAFF,TGTGCCAGCGCGAGAGGGGGCTCCGTGACTGAAGCTTTCTTT
TRBV18,-,TRBJ1-1,few,CASSPAEGKAFF,TGTGCCAGCTCACCAGCCGAGGGTAAGGCTTTCTTT
TRBV11-2,-,TRBJ2-7,-,CASRRDRHYEQYF,TGTGCCAGTAGGAGGGACAGACACTACGAGCAGTACTTC
TRBV30,-,TRBJ2-4,-,CAWSDPGLGAIQYF,TGTGCCTGGAGTGACCCGGGGTTAGGAGCCATTCAGTACTTC
TRBV28,-,TRBJ2-5,-,CASSFRAGSETQYF,TGTGCCAGCAGTTTTCGGGCGGGGAGTGAGACCCAGTACTTC
TRBV27,TRBD1,TRBJ1-1,-,CASSPGTGRDNTEAFF,TGTGCCAGCAGTCCAGGGACAGGGAGAGATAACACTGAAGCTTTCTTT
TRBV19,TRBD2,TRBJ2-2,once,CASSRLAGGSNTGELFF,TGTGCCAGTAGCCGACTAGCGGGGGGTTCGAACACCGGGGAGCTGTTTTTT
TRBV9,-,TRBJ2-5,-,CASARGGGPAETQYF,TGTGCCAGCGCGAGAGGGGGGGGGCCTGCAGAGACCCAGTACTTC
TRBV2,-,TRBJ2-5,-,CASSEVGHPRETQYF,TGTGCCAGCAGTGAAGTTGGGCACCCTCGGGAGACCCAGTACTTC
TRBV6-1,-,TRBJ1-5,-,CASSEAMRNQPQHF,TGTGCCAGCAGTGAAGCAATGAGAAATCAGCCCCAGCATTTT
TRBV5-8,TRBD2,TRBJ2-3,few,CASSLAGGARTQYF,TGTGCCAGCAGCTTGGCCGGGGGGGCACGTACGCAGTATTTT
TRBV7-2,TRBD1,TRBJ1-2,once,CASSGQAPNYGYTF,TGTGCCAGCAGCGGACAGGCTCCCAACTATGGCTACACCTTC
TRBV6-1,TRBD1,TRBJ1-4,-,CASRRDRNEKLFF,TGTGCCAGCAGAAGGGACAGAAATGAAAAACTGTTTTTT
TRBV2,TRBD2,TRBJ2-5,-,CASSLTSGGAGETQYF,TGTGCCAGCAGTCTTACTAGCGGGGGGGCCGGTGAGACCCAGTACTTC
TRBV19,TRBD1,TRBJ1-5,-,CASSTGQARQPQHF,TGTGCCAGTAGTACTGGACAGGCCCGTCAGCCCCAGCATTTT
TRBV18,-,TRBJ1-5,few,CASSPQGLRGQPQHF,TGTGCCAGCTCACCACAGGGGTTAAGGGGTCAGCCCCAGCATTTT
TRBV5-1,TRBD1,TRBJ1-6,-,CASSLSGGLSPLHF,TGCGCCAGCAGCTTGTCAGGGGGCTTGTCACCCCTCCACTTT
TRBV19,TRBD1,TRBJ2-2,once,CASSYRQGVNRNTGELFF,TGTGCCAGTAGTTACCGACAGGGTGTGAACAGAAACACCGGGGAGCTGTTTTTT
TRBV23-1,-,TRBJ1-5,-,CASSQFGPQGRWPQHF,TGCGCCAGCAGTCAATTTGGTCCCCAGGGCCGGTGGCCCCAGCATTTT
TRBV5-1,-,TRBJ2-7,-,CASSLGIGGPSHEQYF,TGCGCCAGCAGCTTGGGAATCGGGGGGCCTAGCCACGAGCAGTACTTC
TRBV5-4,TRBD2,TRBJ2-7,few,CASSLAPSGDYEQYF,TGTGCCAGCAGCTTGGCCCCTAGCGGGGATTACGAGCAGTACTTC
TRBV30,-,TRBJ1-5,-,CAWSVRGRYSNQPQHF,TGTGCCTGGAGTGTACGGGGGAGGTATAGCAATCAGCCCCAGCATTTT
TRBV7-2,-,TRBJ1-1,-,CASSSQKNTEAFF,TGTGCCAGCAGCTCCCAGAAGAACACTGAAGCTTTCTTT
TRBV7-9,-,TRBJ1-4,-,CASSLNTQSGEKLFF,TGTGCCAGCAGCTTAAATACCCAATCAGGGGAAAAACTGTTTTTT
TRBV5-6,-,TRBJ1-3,-,CASSGGQLSSGNTIYF,TGTGCCAGCAGCGGAGGACAGCTTTCCTCTGGAAACACCATATATTTT
TRBV19,TRBD1,TRBJ1-5,-,CASSGDREARQPQHF,TGTGCCAGTAGTGGGGACAGGGAAGCGAGGCAGCCCCAGCATTTT
TRBV9,-,TRBJ1-5,-,CASSPTWEGNGQPQHF,TGTGCCAGCAGCCCGACTTGGGAGGGGAACGGTCAGCCCCAGCATTTT
TRBV5-1,TRBD2,TRBJ2-1,-,CASSPGGAGNEQFF,TGCGCCAGCTCCCCCGGGGGGGCGGGAAATGAGCAGTTCTTC
TRBV5-1,TRBD2,TRBJ2-1,once,CASSLGGAGGPVNEQFF,TGCGCCAGCAGCTTGGGAGGAGCGGGAGGGCCGGTGAATGAGCAGTTCTTC
TRBV10-1,-,TRBJ1-6,few,CASSGTVNSPLHF,TGCGCCAGCAGTGGGACAGTGAATTCACCCCTCCACTTT
TRBV11-3,TRBD2,TRBJ2-1,few,CASSFSGVSYNEQFF,TGTGCCAGCAGCTTTAGCGGGGTTTCCTACAATGAGCAGTTCTTC